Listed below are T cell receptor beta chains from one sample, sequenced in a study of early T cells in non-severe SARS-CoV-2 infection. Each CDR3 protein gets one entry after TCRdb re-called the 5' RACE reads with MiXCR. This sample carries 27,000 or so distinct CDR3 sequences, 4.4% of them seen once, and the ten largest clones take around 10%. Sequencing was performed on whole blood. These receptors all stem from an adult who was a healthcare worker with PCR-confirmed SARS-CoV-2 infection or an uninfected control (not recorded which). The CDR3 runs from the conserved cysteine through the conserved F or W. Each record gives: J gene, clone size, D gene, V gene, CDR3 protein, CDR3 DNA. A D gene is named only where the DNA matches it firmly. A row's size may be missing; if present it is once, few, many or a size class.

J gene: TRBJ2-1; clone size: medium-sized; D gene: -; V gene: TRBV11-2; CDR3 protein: CASSSGLYNEQFF; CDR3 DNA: TGTGCCAGCAGCTCGGGCCTTTACAATGAGCAGTTCTTC
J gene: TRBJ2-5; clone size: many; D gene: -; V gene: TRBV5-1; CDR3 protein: CASSLASAKAQETQYF; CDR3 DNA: TGCGCCAGCAGCTTGGCCTCCGCAAAAGCCCAAGAGACCCAGTACTTC
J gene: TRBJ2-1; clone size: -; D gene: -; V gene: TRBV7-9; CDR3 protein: CASSLAHSDNEQFF; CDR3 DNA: TGTGCCAGCAGCTTAGCCCACTCGGACAATGAGCAGTTCTTC
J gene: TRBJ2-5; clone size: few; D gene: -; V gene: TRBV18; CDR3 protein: CASSFSDDLLTQYF; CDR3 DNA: TGTGCCAGCTCATTCTCCGACGACTTGCTGACCCAGTACTTC
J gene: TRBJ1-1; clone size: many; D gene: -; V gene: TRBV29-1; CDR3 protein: CSVESRGGEDTEAFF; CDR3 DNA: TGCAGCGTTGAAAGTCGGGGAGGGGAAGACACTGAAGCTTTCTTT
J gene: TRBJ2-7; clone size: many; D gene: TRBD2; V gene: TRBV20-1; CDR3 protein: CSARFAGGGGEQYF; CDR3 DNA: TGCAGTGCTAGATTCGCGGGAGGGGGAGGCGAGCAGTACTTC
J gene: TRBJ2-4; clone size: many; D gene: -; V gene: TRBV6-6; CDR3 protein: CASSPQNIQYF; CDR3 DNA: TGTGCCAGCAGCCCACAAAACATTCAGTACTTC
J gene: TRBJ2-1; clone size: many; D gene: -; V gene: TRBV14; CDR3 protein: CASSQLGAGRYNEQFF; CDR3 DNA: TGTGCCAGCAGCCAACTTGGCGCGGGAAGATACAATGAGCAGTTCTTC
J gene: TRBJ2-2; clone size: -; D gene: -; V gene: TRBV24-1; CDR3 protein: CATAGANTGELFF; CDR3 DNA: TGTGCCACCGCCGGGGCGAACACCGGGGAGCTGTTTTTT
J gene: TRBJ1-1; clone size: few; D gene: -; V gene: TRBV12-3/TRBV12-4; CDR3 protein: CASSFDGRGNTEAFF; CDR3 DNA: TGTGCCAGCAGTTTCGACGGCAGGGGTAACACTGAAGCTTTCTTT